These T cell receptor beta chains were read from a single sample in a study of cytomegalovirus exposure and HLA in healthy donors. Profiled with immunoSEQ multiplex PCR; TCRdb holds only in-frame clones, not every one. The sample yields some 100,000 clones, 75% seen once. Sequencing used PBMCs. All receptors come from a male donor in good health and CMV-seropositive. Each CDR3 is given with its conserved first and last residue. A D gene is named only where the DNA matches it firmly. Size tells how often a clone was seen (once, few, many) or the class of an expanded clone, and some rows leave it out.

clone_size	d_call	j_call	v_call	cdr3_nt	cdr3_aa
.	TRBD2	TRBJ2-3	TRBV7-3	TGTGCCAGCAGCTTAGGAGCGGGGGGGCAGTATTTT	CASSLGAGGQYF
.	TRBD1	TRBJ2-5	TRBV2	TGTGCCAGCAGCCCGCGGACAGGGACGGGAGAGACCCAGTACTTC	CASSPRTGTGETQYF
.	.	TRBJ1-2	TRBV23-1	TGCGCCACTCGGGCCCTGAGGGTTGGTACCTATGGCTACACCTTC	CATRALRVGTYGYTF
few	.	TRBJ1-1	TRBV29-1	TGCAGCGTTGTTGGCGGGAGCCCTGAAGCTTTCTTT	CSVVGGSPEAFF
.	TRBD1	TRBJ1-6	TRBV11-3	TGTGCCAGCAGCTCGAGGACAGGGAATGATTCACCCCTCCACTTT	CASSSRTGNDSPLHF
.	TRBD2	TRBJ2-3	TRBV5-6	TGTGCCAGCAGCTTGGACGCCGGGGGGGTTTGGACAGATACGCAGTATTTT	CASSLDAGGVWTDTQYF
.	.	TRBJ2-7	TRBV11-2	TGTGCCAGCGGAACAGTCCGCTACGAGCAGTACTTC	CASGTVRYEQYF
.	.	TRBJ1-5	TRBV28	TGTGCCAGCAGTCCTCCTAATCAGCCCCAGCATTTT	CASSPPNQPQHF
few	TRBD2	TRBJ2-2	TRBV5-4	TGTGCCAGCCGCGGGGGGGCGGCCGCCGGGGAGCTGTTTTTT	CASRGGAAAGELFF
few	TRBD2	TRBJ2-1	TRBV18	TGTGCCAGCTCACCAGGGACTAGCGGGGGAAATGAGCAGTTCTTC	CASSPGTSGGNEQFF
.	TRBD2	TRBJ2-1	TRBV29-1	TGCAGCGTTTCACTAGCGGGGGGGCCATATGAGCAGTTCTTC	CSVSLAGGPYEQFF
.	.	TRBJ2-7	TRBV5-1	TGCGCCAGCAGCCCGGTTCGGGGCTCCTACGAGCAGTACTTC	CASSPVRGSYEQYF
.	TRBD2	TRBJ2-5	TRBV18	TGTGCCAGCTCACCGATGACGGTGGGGCGGGAGGAGACCCAGTACTTC	CASSPMTVGREETQYF
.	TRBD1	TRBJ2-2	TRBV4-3	TGCGCCAGCAGCCAGGAGAGGGGGCTAACCGGGGAGCTGTTTTTT	CASSQERGLTGELFF
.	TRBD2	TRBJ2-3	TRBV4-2	TGTGCCAGCAGCCAAGTTGCGGGGGGGGCCACAGATACGCAGTATTTT	CASSQVAGGATDTQYF
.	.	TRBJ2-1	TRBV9	TGTGCCAGCAGCGCCAGGGGTTCTAAGACCTACAATGAGCAGTTCTTC	CASSARGSKTYNEQFF
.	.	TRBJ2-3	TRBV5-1	TGCGCCAGCAGCTTGGCACCAAGCAGCACAGATACGCAGTATTTT	CASSLAPSSTDTQYF
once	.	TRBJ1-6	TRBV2	TGTGCCAGCCGAAGAGATTCACCCCTCCACTTT	CASRRDSPLHF
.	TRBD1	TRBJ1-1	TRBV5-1	TGCGCCAGCAGCTTGGCCGGGACAGGGAACCTGGGAGCTTTCTTT	CASSLAGTGNLGAFF
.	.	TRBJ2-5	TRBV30	TGTGCCTGGAAAGAGAGGGCCGCAGAGCAGTACTTC	CAWKERAAEQYF
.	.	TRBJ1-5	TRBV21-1	TGTGCCAGCAGCAGCGGCCTGTTACCTAATCAGCCCCAGCATTTT	CASSSGLLPNQPQHF
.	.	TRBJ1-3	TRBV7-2	TGTACCAGCAGCACTATGCGAAACACCATATATTTT	CTSSTMRNTIYF
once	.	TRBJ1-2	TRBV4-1	TGCGCCAGCAGCCAAGAATCCACAGGGAACTATGGCTACACCTTC	CASSQESTGNYGYTF
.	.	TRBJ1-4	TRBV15	TGTGCCACCAGCAGGGGGGGGGATGAGGAAAAACTGTTTTTT	CATSRGGDEEKLFF
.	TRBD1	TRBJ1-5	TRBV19	TGTGCCAGTAGTAGGACAGGGCCTAGCAATCAGCCCCAGCATTTT	CASSRTGPSNQPQHF
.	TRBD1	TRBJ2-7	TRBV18	TGTGCCAGCTCACCTCAGACAGGGGGTATTACCTACGAGCAGTACTTC	CASSPQTGGITYEQYF
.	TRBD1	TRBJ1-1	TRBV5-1	TGCGCCAGCAGCTTGGAGGGACAGGGCGGTATTGAAGCTTTCTTT	CASSLEGQGGIEAFF
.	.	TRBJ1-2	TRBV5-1	TGCGCCAGCAGCTTGGGTGCAGGGTACGATTCTAACTATGGCTACACCTTC	CASSLGAGYDSNYGYTF
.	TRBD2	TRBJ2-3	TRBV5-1	TGCGCCAGCAGCCCCCGGATCCGGGGGGACCTGGATACGCAGTATTTT	CASSPRIRGDLDTQYF
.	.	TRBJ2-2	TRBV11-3	TGTGCCAGCAGCTTAGAGGGGGCCCACACCGGGGAGCTGTTTTTT	CASSLEGAHTGELFF
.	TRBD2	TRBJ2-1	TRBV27	TGTGCCAGCAGTTTCCAAGCTAGCGGGGGTTGCGAGCAGTTCTTC	CASSFQASGGCEQFF
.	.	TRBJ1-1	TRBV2	TGTGCCAGCAGTCCAAACACTGAAGCTTTCTTT	CASSPNTEAFF
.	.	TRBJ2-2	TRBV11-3	TGTGCCAGCAGTACTCGTTTGGGGGAGCTGTTTTTT	CASSTRLGELFF
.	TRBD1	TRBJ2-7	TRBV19	TGTGCCAGTAGTAGCGGGACAGGGCTAAACGAGCAGTACTTC	CASSSGTGLNEQYF
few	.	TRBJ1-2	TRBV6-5	TGTGCCAGCAGCCACGCCGGGGAAGGCTACACCTTC	CASSHAGEGYTF
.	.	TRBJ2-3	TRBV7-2	TGTGCCAGCAGCCCGACTAGTTCAGGGCACGCAGATACGCAGTATTTT	CASSPTSSGHADTQYF
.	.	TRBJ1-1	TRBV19	TGTGCCAGTACAGGTCTGAACACTGAAGCTTTCTTT	CASTGLNTEAFF
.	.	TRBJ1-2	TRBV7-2	TGTGCCAGCAGCTTAAGGGGAGGGGAGCTGGGAGGCTACACCTTC	CASSLRGGELGGYTF
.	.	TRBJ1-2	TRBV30	TGTGCCTGGAGCGACTTGCGGGGGGGGAGTGATGGCTACACCTTC	CAWSDLRGGSDGYTF
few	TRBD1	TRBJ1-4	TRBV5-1	TGCGCCAGCAGCGGAGGGACAGGGAATGAAAAACTGTTTTTT	CASSGGTGNEKLFF
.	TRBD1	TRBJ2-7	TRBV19	TGTGCCAGTAGTATTGCGCAGGGGGCGGTTCAGCAGTACTTC	CASSIAQGAVQQYF
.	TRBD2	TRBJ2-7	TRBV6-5	TGTGCCAGCAGTTACTCTGGCGGGGGGCGCTACGAGCAGTACTTC	CASSYSGGGRYEQYF
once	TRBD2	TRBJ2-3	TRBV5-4	TGTGCCAGCAGCTTGGTGGCTAGCGGGGGGGGTACGCAGTATTTT	CASSLVASGGGTQYF
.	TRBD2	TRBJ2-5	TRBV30	TGTGCCTGGAGTGTAGGCGGGGGAGGCAGGGAGACCCAGTACTTC	CAWSVGGGGRETQYF
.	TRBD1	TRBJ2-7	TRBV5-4	TGTGCCAGCAGCTTGGGAGGACAGGGGGCCTACGAGCAGTACTTC	CASSLGGQGAYEQYF
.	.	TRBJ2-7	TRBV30	TGTGCCTGGACTGTGGCGGGGGCCCTGTCCTACGAGCAGTACTTC	CAWTVAGALSYEQYF
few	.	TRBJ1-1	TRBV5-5	TGTGCCAGCAGCTCCCTACCGGGAGATAACACTGAAGCTTTCTTT	CASSSLPGDNTEAFF
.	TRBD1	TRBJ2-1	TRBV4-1	TGCGCCAGCAGCCATAGACAGGGAACGGGAAGCGATGAGCAGTTCTTC	CASSHRQGTGSDEQFF
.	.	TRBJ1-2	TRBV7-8	TGTGCCAGCAGCTTAGGAGGGGAGGTCGGTGGCTACACCTTC	CASSLGGEVGGYTF
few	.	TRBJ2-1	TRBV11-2	TGTGCCAGCAGCTTAGAGAGGAATGAGCAGTTCTTC	CASSLERNEQFF
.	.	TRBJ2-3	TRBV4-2	TGTGCCAGCAGCCAAGAGGATCCCGGGAGTAGCACAGATACGCAGTATTTT	CASSQEDPGSSTDTQYF
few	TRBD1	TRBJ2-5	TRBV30	TGTGCCTGGAGTGGGGACAGTGAAGAGACCCAGTACTTC	CAWSGDSEETQYF
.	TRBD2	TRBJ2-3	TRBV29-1	TGCAGCGTTGAGGAGACTAGCGGGGTTTTTGGAGATACGCAGTATTTT	CSVEETSGVFGDTQYF